This is a list of T cell receptor beta chains from one sample in a study of T cells in Graves' hyperthyroidism and ophthalmopathy. TCRdb recomputed calls from the multiplex PCR reads with MiXCR, one row per CDR3 protein. The sample has 350,000 to 500,000 distinct CDR3 sequences; roughly an eighth are singletons. The sequencing input was blood. Receptors originate from a woman younger than 35 with Graves' hyperthyroidism. Each CDR3 is given with its conserved first and last residue. Fields, in order: V gene, clone size, D gene, J gene, CDR3 DNA, CDR3 protein. A D gene is named only where the DNA matches it firmly. Clone size is stated in some rows and not others, as once, few, many or a class when expanded.

v_gene: TRBV15
abundance: few
d_gene: TRBD1
j_gene: TRBJ1-1
CDR3nt: TGTGCCACCAGCAGAGAGGGGACAGGGGGCACTGAAGCTTTCTTT
CDR3aa: CATSREGTGGTEAFF

v_gene: TRBV7-9
abundance: few
d_gene: TRBD2
j_gene: TRBJ2-5
CDR3nt: TGTGCCAGCAGCTTACACGGGAGGGAGACCCAGTACTTC
CDR3aa: CASSLHGRETQYF

v_gene: TRBV28
abundance: many
d_gene: TRBD2
j_gene: TRBJ2-3
CDR3nt: TGTGCCAGCAGTTTTCTATCCCGGGGGGCAGATACGCAGTATTTT
CDR3aa: CASSFLSRGADTQYF

v_gene: TRBV11-2
abundance: NA
d_gene: TRBD2
j_gene: TRBJ2-7
CDR3nt: TGTGCCAGCAGGCCGGGACTAGAAACCTACGAGCAGTACTTC
CDR3aa: CASRPGLETYEQYF

v_gene: TRBV28
abundance: NA
d_gene: NA
j_gene: TRBJ2-7
CDR3nt: TGTGCCAGCAGTTTTCTCCGAGGTGAGGGGGGGAAGGACGAGCAGTACTTC
CDR3aa: CASSFLRGEGGKDEQYF

v_gene: TRBV7-8
abundance: many
d_gene: NA
j_gene: TRBJ2-2
CDR3nt: TGTGCCAGCAGCTTAGCCCAGGGGACCGGGGAGCTGTTTTTT
CDR3aa: CASSLAQGTGELFF

v_gene: TRBV29-1
abundance: many
d_gene: NA
j_gene: TRBJ1-4
CDR3nt: TGCAGCGTTGCAGGGGTCGCGCCGGCTAATGAAAAACTGTTTTTT
CDR3aa: CSVAGVAPANEKLFF

v_gene: TRBV28
abundance: few
d_gene: NA
j_gene: TRBJ2-7
CDR3nt: TGTGCCAGCGGGTCCGAGACAGGTTTCAGGCACGAGCAGTACTTC
CDR3aa: CASGSETGFRHEQYF

v_gene: TRBV5-1
abundance: many
d_gene: TRBD2
j_gene: TRBJ2-3
CDR3nt: TGCGCCAGCAGCTCCGGAACTAGCGGCACAGATACGCAGTATTTT
CDR3aa: CASSSGTSGTDTQYF

v_gene: TRBV12-3/TRBV12-4
abundance: few
d_gene: TRBD1
j_gene: TRBJ2-1
CDR3nt: TGTGCCAGCGCCCCGACAGGGTACAATGAGCAGTTCTTC
CDR3aa: CASAPTGYNEQFF

v_gene: TRBV3-1
abundance: few
d_gene: NA
j_gene: TRBJ1-6
CDR3nt: TGTGCCAGCAGTAACAACAGGGTTACCCCTTCCTCACCCCTCCACTTT
CDR3aa: CASSNNRVTPSSPLHF

v_gene: TRBV30
abundance: many
d_gene: NA
j_gene: TRBJ1-3
CDR3nt: TGTGCCTGGAGTAAGGGCTCCGGAAACACCATATATTTT
CDR3aa: CAWSKGSGNTIYF

v_gene: TRBV3-1
abundance: many
d_gene: TRBD2
j_gene: TRBJ2-1
CDR3nt: TGTGCCAGCAGCCAACCCGGACTAGCGGGCAGATACAATGAGCAGTTCTTC
CDR3aa: CASSQPGLAGRYNEQFF

v_gene: TRBV30
abundance: many
d_gene: NA
j_gene: TRBJ1-4
CDR3nt: TGTGCCTGGGGCGATACAGTGGGGGAAAAACTGTTTTTT
CDR3aa: CAWGDTVGEKLFF

v_gene: TRBV7-2
abundance: few
d_gene: TRBD1
j_gene: TRBJ1-6
CDR3nt: TGTGCCAGCAGCTCAGGGGGGAGGGGCAGTTATAATTCACCCCTCCACTTT
CDR3aa: CASSSGGRGSYNSPLHF

v_gene: TRBV5-5
abundance: many
d_gene: TRBD1
j_gene: TRBJ1-2
CDR3nt: TGTGCCAGCAGCCAAGGACAGGGGATGGATTATGGCTACACCTTC
CDR3aa: CASSQGQGMDYGYTF

v_gene: TRBV30
abundance: many
d_gene: TRBD2
j_gene: TRBJ2-3
CDR3nt: TGTGCCTGGAGTGGACTAGCGTGGACAGATACGCAGTATTTT
CDR3aa: CAWSGLAWTDTQYF

v_gene: TRBV6-1
abundance: few
d_gene: TRBD2
j_gene: TRBJ2-1
CDR3nt: TGTGCCAGCAGTCTAGCGGGGAAATACAATGAGCAGTTCTTC
CDR3aa: CASSLAGKYNEQFF

v_gene: TRBV7-2
abundance: many
d_gene: TRBD2
j_gene: TRBJ2-7
CDR3nt: TGTGCCAGCAGCCCTGGACTAGCGGGAGTAGGCGAGCAGTACTTC
CDR3aa: CASSPGLAGVGEQYF

v_gene: TRBV19
abundance: NA
d_gene: NA
j_gene: TRBJ1-2
CDR3nt: TGTGCCAGTAGACACCTAACTGAGACAGATGGCTACACCTTC
CDR3aa: CASRHLTETDGYTF

v_gene: TRBV7-2
abundance: many
d_gene: TRBD2
j_gene: TRBJ2-1
CDR3nt: TGTGCCAGCAGCTTCGCGGGACTACCTTACAATGAGCAGTTCTTC
CDR3aa: CASSFAGLPYNEQFF

v_gene: TRBV29-1
abundance: NA
d_gene: TRBD2
j_gene: TRBJ2-7
CDR3nt: TGCAGCGGAGGGACTAGCGGGAGGACACCTTACGAGCAGTACTTC
CDR3aa: CSGGTSGRTPYEQYF

v_gene: TRBV20-1
abundance: many
d_gene: TRBD1
j_gene: TRBJ1-5
CDR3nt: TGCAGTGCTAGAGGACAGGGTTATCAGCCCCAGCATTTT
CDR3aa: CSARGQGYQPQHF

v_gene: TRBV6-1
abundance: few
d_gene: TRBD2
j_gene: TRBJ2-7
CDR3nt: TGTGCCAGCAGCGAAGGGACTAGCGGGACCTACGAGCAGTACTTC
CDR3aa: CASSEGTSGTYEQYF

v_gene: TRBV10-1
abundance: NA
d_gene: NA
j_gene: TRBJ2-2
CDR3nt: TGCGCCAGCAGTGAAATTACCGGGGAGCTGTTTTTT
CDR3aa: CASSEITGELFF

v_gene: TRBV14
abundance: NA
d_gene: NA
j_gene: TRBJ1-1
CDR3nt: TGTGCCAGCAGCCTAGGAATCAGGGGAAGGTCTGAAGCTTTCTTT
CDR3aa: CASSLGIRGRSEAFF

v_gene: TRBV7-9
abundance: many
d_gene: NA
j_gene: TRBJ2-7
CDR3nt: TGTGCCAGCAGCTTAGCAGAAGAGCAGTACTTC
CDR3aa: CASSLAEEQYF

v_gene: TRBV30
abundance: many
d_gene: NA
j_gene: TRBJ2-3
CDR3nt: TGTGCCTGGAGGGCCGGGTCCACAGATACGCAGTATTTT
CDR3aa: CAWRAGSTDTQYF

v_gene: TRBV30
abundance: NA
d_gene: NA
j_gene: TRBJ2-6
CDR3nt: TGTGCCTGGAGTCAGAACGGGGCCAACGTCCTGACTTTC
CDR3aa: CAWSQNGANVLTF

v_gene: TRBV10-2
abundance: NA
d_gene: TRBD2
j_gene: TRBJ2-2
CDR3nt: TGCGCCAGCATATTGACTAGCGGTTATCAGTGGGACACCGGGGAGCTGTTTTTT
CDR3aa: CASILTSGYQWDTGELFF

v_gene: TRBV6-1
abundance: NA
d_gene: TRBD1
j_gene: TRBJ2-1
CDR3nt: TGTGCCAGCAGTGAAGCTATACGACAGGGGGCCTACAATGAGCAGTTCTTC
CDR3aa: CASSEAIRQGAYNEQFF